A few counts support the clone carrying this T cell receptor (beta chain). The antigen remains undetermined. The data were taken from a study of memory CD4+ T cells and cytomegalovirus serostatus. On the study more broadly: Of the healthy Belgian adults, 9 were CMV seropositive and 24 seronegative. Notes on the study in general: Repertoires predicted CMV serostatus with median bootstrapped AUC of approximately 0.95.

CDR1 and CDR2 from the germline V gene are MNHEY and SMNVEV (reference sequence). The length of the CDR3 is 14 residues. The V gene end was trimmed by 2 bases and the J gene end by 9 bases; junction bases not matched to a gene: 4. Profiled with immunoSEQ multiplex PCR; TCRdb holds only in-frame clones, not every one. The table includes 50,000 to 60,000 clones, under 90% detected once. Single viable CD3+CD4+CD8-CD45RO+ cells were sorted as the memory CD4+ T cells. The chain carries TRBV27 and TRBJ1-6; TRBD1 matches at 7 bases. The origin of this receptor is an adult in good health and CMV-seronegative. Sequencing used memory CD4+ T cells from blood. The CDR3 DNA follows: TGTGCCAGCAGTTTAACGGAGGGGGCTTCACCCCTCCACTTT. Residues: CASSLTEGASPLHF.